These 3 T cell receptor beta chains came from one sample sequenced in a study of Graves' ophthalmopathy and Graves' hyperthyroidism (dated by TCRdb to the late 2010s). The sequencer listed for this sample is Illumina HiSeq 2000. For repertoire sequencing, the TCR beta CDR3 regions were amplified from RNA transcripts. The first round of RT-PCR was done with HTBI primers and the Qiagen OneStep RT-PCR kit, and was followed by a second round of multiplex PCR, then size selection and purification. Starting from the raw public reads, TCRdb applied fastp trimming at Q25, assembled clones with MiXCR and retained in-frame beta chains. Each CDR3 protein gets just one entry, which takes the most common genes and DNA from the rows behind it. For this sample there are 170,000 or so distinct CDR3 sequences; 30% to 45% appear just once. The ten most abundant clones make up approximately 8.9% of the sample. Sequences were obtained from peripheral blood. The receptors were gathered from a man aged 25-40 years with Graves' ophthalmopathy. Donor details come from another sample of the same person, matched by shared clones.

This clonotype was counted a few times. The rearrangement links TRBV6-2 or TRBV6-3 to TRBJ1-6; D gene ambiguous. V was shortened by 2 bases and J by 4 bases, with 6 bases between the two germline ends. From germline, CDR1 is MNHEY and CDR2 SVGEGT. This CDR3 is built from 14 residues. The CDR3 sequence is CASSYLEYNSPLHF. The CDR3 nucleotides are TGTGCCAGCAGTTACCTGGAGTATAATTCACCCCTCCACTTT.

The V call is TRBV7-3, the J call TRBJ2-7, with D possibly TRBD1 on 6 matching bases. This CDR3 region has 15 residues. Germline loops: CDR1 SGHTA, CDR2 FQGTGA. The V gene lost 6 bases and the J gene lost 1 base, with 16 bases spanning the gap. The CDR3 spells CASSFTPTGSYEQYF. DNA for the CDR3: TGTGCCAGCAGTTTTACCCCGACAGGTTCCTACGAGCAGTACTTC.

In its sample, this clonotype was seen many times. This chain uses TRBV5-5 with TRBJ2-7; D call uncertain. CDR3 length equals 12 residues. With 6 bases removed from V and 4 bases from J, the gap between germline ends came to 11 bases. Germline CDR1 SGHKS, CDR2 YYEKEE (reference sequence). In DNA, the CDR3 is TGTGCCAGCAACTCCCCAGATTACGAGCAGTACTTC. The encoded protein is CASNSPDYEQYF.